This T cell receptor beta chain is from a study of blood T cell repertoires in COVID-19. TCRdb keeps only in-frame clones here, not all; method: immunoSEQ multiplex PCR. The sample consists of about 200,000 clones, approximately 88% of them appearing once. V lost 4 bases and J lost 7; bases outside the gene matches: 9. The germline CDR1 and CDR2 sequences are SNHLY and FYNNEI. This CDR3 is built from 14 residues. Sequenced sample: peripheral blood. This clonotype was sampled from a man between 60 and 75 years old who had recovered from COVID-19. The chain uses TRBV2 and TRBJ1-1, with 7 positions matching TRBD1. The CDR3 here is CASSVFRGPVEAFF. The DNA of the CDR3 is TGTGCCAGCAGTGTTTTTAGGGGGCCGGTTGAAGCTTTCTTT.